Listed here are 28 T cell receptor beta chains from one sample, sequenced in a study of post-analysis software for immune sequencing data. Their target antigens are unknown. Included in the TCR beta cDNA libraries were unique molecular identifiers. Each CDR3 protein gets one entry after TCRdb re-called the PCR reads with MiXCR. Among around 700,000 distinct CDR3 sequences listed, more than 50% were seen once. Study-level findings and limits: Relative to controls, patients had 4 or 5 TRBV segments at higher frequency, with TRBV5-6, TRBV5-1 and TRBV20-1 among these.

The sample consisted of blood. Receptors were obtained from a girl aged 2 to 10 with multiple sclerosis.

This rearrangement joins TRBV5-1 to TRBJ1-1, with 9 bases identical to TRBD1. The CDR3 covers 14 residues. V trimming: 4 bases; J trimming: 7 bases; junction bases outside the gene matches: 8. The germline gives CDR1 SGHRS, CDR2 YFSETQ. CDR3: CASSPRDREVEAFF. CDR3 nucleotide sequence: TGCGCCAGCAGCCCCCGGGACAGGGAAGTTGAAGCTTTCTTT.

This sequence joins TRBV27 and TRBJ2-1; 12 bases agree with TRBD2. Trimming cost V 2 bases and J 7 bases; bases outside gene matches: 3. Germline CDR1 is MNHEY and CDR2 is SMNVEV (reference sequence). The CDR3 totals 15 residues. In DNA, the CDR3 is TGTGCCAGCAGTTTAACACTAGCGGGAGGTAATGAGCAGTTCTTC. Translated: CASSLTLAGGNEQFF.

J is TRBJ2-1 and V is TRBV6-5; a possible D gene is TRBD1 (6 bases). The V gene lost 0 bases and the J gene lost 5 bases, with 14 bases spanning the gap. Germline-derived CDR1 and CDR2 are MNHEY and SVGAGI. The CDR3 is 16 residues long. Written as DNA, the CDR3 is TGTGCCAGCAGTTACTCCGTTGAGGGGACAAACAATGAGCAGTTCTTC. Protein sequence: CASSYSVEGTNNEQFF.

This chain connects TRBV6-4 to TRBJ2-7, with D hard to call. The germline V gene encodes CDR1 MRHNA and CDR2 SNTAGT. The CDR3 length is 14 residues. The V gene lost 4 bases and the J gene lost 2 bases, with 12 bases spanning the gap. The CDR3 bases are TGTGCCAGCAGTGTTTCACCGGGCGCCTACGAGCAGTACTTC. This codes for CASSVSPGAYEQYF.

This sequence joins TRBV29-1 and TRBJ2-7; 8 bases are shared with TRBD2. CDR1 SQVTM and CDR2 ANQGSEA come from the germline V gene. This CDR3 has 12 amino acids. The ends lost 7 bases at V and 7 bases at J; junction bases unmatched: 9. CDR3 nucleotides: TGCAGCGCCGGTCGGGAGGGAGGTGAGCAGTACTTC. Translating gives CSAGREGGEQYF.

In its sample, this clonotype was seen once. The V gene is TRBV19, the J gene TRBJ2-1; perhaps TRBD2 as D (5 bases). V lost 5 bases, J lost 6 bases, and 17 bases lay in between. Germline CDR1 LNHDA, CDR2 SQIVND (reference sequence). The CDR3 consists of 15 residues. The DNA for the CDR3 is TGTGCCAGTAGTGAGGGATTCCGTGTATTCAATGAGCAGTTCTTC. Its protein product is CASSEGFRVFNEQFF.

The rearrangement joins TRBV6-5 to TRBJ1-1; 12 nucleotides agree with TRBD1. This CDR3 contains 14 residues. Per germline, CDR1 MNHEY and CDR2 SVGAGI. V trimming: 5 bases; J trimming: 9 bases; junction bases outside the gene matches: 7. As DNA, the CDR3 is TGTGCCAGCAGTGGCGGGACAGGGGGCCCCCAAGCTTTCTTT. Translated, it gives CASSGGTGGPQAFF.

The chain recombines TRBV20-1 with TRBJ2-5; 7 nucleotides align to TRBD1. The CDR3 extends over 15 amino acids. V shed 3 bases and J 5 bases; nucleotides not matched to a gene: 12. The germline V gene has CDR1 DFQATT and CDR2 SNEGSKA (reference sequence). In DNA, the CDR3 is TGCAGTGCTAGGAGGGGGACAGCCACCTTGGAGACCCAGTACTTC. Amino acids: CSARRGTATLETQYF.

The chain recombines TRBV7-2 with TRBJ2-3; 7 bases are a match to TRBD2. The CDR3 extends over 15 amino acids. V lost 5 bases, J lost 6 bases, and 11 bases stayed unmatched. Germline V lookup: CDR1 SGHTA, CDR2 FQGNSA. This CDR3 reads CASSNRLAWSDTQYF. The DNA for the CDR3 is TGTGCCAGCAGCAACCGACTAGCCTGGTCGGATACGCAGTATTTT.

This clonotype appeared once. The rearrangement joins TRBV27 to TRBJ1-4; tentatively, D is TRBD1 (5 bases). The CDR3 sequence is 14 residues long. V was cut by 6 bases and J by 5 bases, with 13 bases left in between. From germline, CDR1 is MNHEY and CDR2 SMNVEV (reference sequence). Here the CDR3 DNA reads TGTGCCAGCAGCCCGAACCGGGACAATGAAAAACTGTTTTTT. It is translated as CASSPNRDNEKLFF. Looking up the rest from reference TRBV27 and TRBJ1-4 gives the full variable domain: EAQVTQNPRYLITVTGKKLTVTCSQNMNHEYMSWYRQDPGLGLRQIYYSMNVEVTDKGDVPEGYKVSRKEKRNFPLILESPSPNQTSLYFCASSPNRDNEKLFFGSGTQLSVL.

The V call is TRBV21-1, the J call TRBJ2-1; the table's D call TRBD1 went unverified against the DNA. TRBV21-1 is listed as a pseudogene. This CDR3 contains 19 residues. CDR3 nucleotide sequence: TGTGCCAGCAGCAACACCGGACAGGGGAGACCCAACTCCTACAATGAGCAGTTCTTC. Protein product: CASSNTGQGRPNSYNEQFF.

This clonotype was picked up a small number of times. The chain carries TRBV11-2 and TRBJ2-7; D is undetermined. V lost 2 bases, J lost 2 bases, and 10 bases lay in between. CDR3 size: 14 residues. CDR1 SGHAT and CDR2 FQNNGV come from the germline V gene. DNA of the CDR3: TGTGCCAGCAGCTTATGGGTCTCCCCCTACGAGCAGTACTTC. This translates into CASSLWVSPYEQYF.

This clonotype was observed a few times. The genes are TRBV4-1 and TRBJ2-7; D is possibly TRBD1 or TRBD2 (6 bases each). The V and J ends lost 0 bases and 4 bases respectively, with 10 bases between them. This CDR3 contains 14 residues. Germline V gene lookup returns CDR1 MGHRA and CDR2 YSYEKL. The chain's CDR3 is CASSQDRGRYEQYF. For the CDR3, the DNA is TGCGCCAGCAGCCAAGACCGGGGGCGGTACGAGCAGTACTTC.

The gene calls are TRBV15 and TRBJ1-5, with TRBD1 as a possible D gene (6 bases). Trimming took 0 bases from V and 8 from J, leaving 14 bases between them. This CDR3 is built from 15 residues. From germline, CDR1 is LNHNV and CDR2 YYDKDF (reference sequence). CDR3 nucleotides: TGTGCCACCAGCAGAGATCCGGGACACCGAGAGCCCCAGCATTTT. This translates into CATSRDPGHREPQHF.

The chain is built from TRBV10-1 and TRBJ2-7; D is perhaps TRBD2 (5 bases). V was clipped by 8 bases and J by 3 bases, with 20 bases between them. The CDR3 is made up of 15 amino acids. Germline lookup yields CDR1 WNHNN and CDR2 SYGVQD (reference sequence). The CDR3 protein is CASSDLTTGNYEQYF. CDR3 nucleotide sequence: TGCGCCAGCTCTGACCTTACTACCGGGAACTACGAGCAGTACTTC.

This clonotype was detected ten times or more. The chain couples TRBV20-1 to TRBJ2-3, with D unclear. This CDR3 spans 15 amino acids. Looked up from germline, CDR1 is DFQATT and CDR2 is SNEGSKA (reference sequence). Trimming took off 5 bases at V and 1 base at J, with 16 bases between the two ends. The CDR3 here is CSARPRSTGTDTQYF. The CDR3 DNA is TGCAGTGCTCGCCCACGGAGCACCGGCACAGATACGCAGTATTTT.

This chain uses TRBV9 with TRBJ2-1; D is unresolved. CDR3 length equals 13 residues. V lost 1 base, J lost 8 bases, and 10 bases lay in between. Germline CDR1 is SGDLS and CDR2 is YYNGEE. In DNA, the CDR3 is TGTGCCAGCAGCGTAAATGACTTCGATGAGCAGTTCTTC. This sequence encodes CASSVNDFDEQFF.

The chain recombines TRBV19 with TRBJ2-1; no definite D call. The CDR3 consists of 12 residues. V lost 6 bases to trimming and J lost 7 bases, with 10 bases between them. Germline-derived CDR1 and CDR2 are LNHDA and SQIVND (reference sequence). The CDR3 region is CASRADGNEQFF. CDR3 DNA sequence: TGTGCCAGTAGGGCGGATGGGAATGAGCAGTTCTTC.

The V gene is TRBV5-5, the J gene TRBJ2-7; the match to TRBD1 covers 8 bases. Germline V CDR1 and CDR2: SGHKS, YYEKEE (reference sequence). This CDR3 region has 15 residues. The V and J ends lost 4 bases and 3 bases, in that order; junction bases with no gene match: 9. The CDR3 spells CASSPGTGQDYEQYF. The CDR3 region has the DNA TGTGCCAGCAGCCCCGGGACGGGACAGGACTACGAGCAGTACTTC.

The chain has TRBV29-1 and TRBJ2-1, with 9 bases identical to TRBD1. Trimming removed 0 bases from V and 8 bases from J; junction bases left unmatched: 2. The CDR3 loop spans 13 amino acids. The germline V gene encodes CDR1 SQVTM and CDR2 ANQGSEA. The CDR3 loop is CSVEDGTGHEQFF. CDR3 in DNA: TGCAGCGTTGAAGACGGGACAGGGCATGAGCAGTTCTTC.

The CDR3 DNA is TGTGCCAGCAGCCCTATCGGTACGGGTGAGCAGTTCTTC. Its protein is CASSPIGTGEQFF. J is TRBJ2-1 and V is TRBV14; D unclear. V was cut by 4 bases and J by 9 bases, with 13 bases left in between. CDR1 SGHDN and CDR2 FVKESK come from the germline V gene. The length of the CDR3 is 13 residues.

V is TRBV5-1 and J is TRBJ2-5; 13 bases map to TRBD2. CDR1 is SGHRS and CDR2 is YFSETQ in the germline V gene. The CDR3 covers 16 residues. Trimming cost V 5 bases and J 5 bases; bases outside gene matches: 9. CDR3 in DNA: TGCGCCAGCAGGAGGACTAGCGGGAGTATCGGGGAGACCCAGTACTTC. This codes for CASRRTSGSIGETQYF.

CDR3 loop: CASSSRGLASTDTQYF. The CDR3 DNA sequence: TGTGCCAGCAGCTCGCGAGGTCTAGCTAGCACAGATACGCAGTATTTT. The genes are TRBV7-9 and TRBJ2-3; D may be TRBD2 (5 bases). This CDR3 comprises 16 residues. V lost 4 bases, J lost 0 bases, and 14 bases lay in between. Germline V gene data show CDR1 as SEHNR and CDR2 as FQNEAQ (reference sequence).

V usage is TRBV27 and J usage is TRBJ2-1, with D tentatively TRBD1 or TRBD2 (5 bases each). Germline CDR1 reads MNHEY; CDR2 reads SMNVEV (reference sequence). This CDR3 spans 15 amino acids. Trimming pared 6 bases from V and 3 bases from J, leaving 15 bases between. The chain's CDR3 is CASSKPGRLYNEQFF. The CDR3 coding sequence is TGTGCCAGCAGCAAACCGGGACGACTCTACAATGAGCAGTTCTTC.

The gene calls are TRBV6-5 and TRBJ1-2; D is unresolved. V was trimmed by 0 bases and J by 1 base, leaving 9 bases between them. Germline lookup yields CDR1 MNHEY and CDR2 SVGAGI. This CDR3 contains 15 residues. CDR3 sequence: CASSYSIRGNYGYTF. CDR3 nucleotide sequence: TGTGCCAGCAGTTACTCGATACGGGGTAACTATGGCTACACCTTC.

The rearrangement joins TRBV5-1 to TRBJ2-1, with TRBD2 matching over 12 bases. The length of the CDR3 is 17 residues. CDR1 SGHRS and CDR2 YFSETQ come from the germline V gene. The V and J ends lost 2 bases and 3 bases, in that order; junction bases with no gene match: 6. Here the CDR3 DNA reads TGCGCCAGCAGCTTCCCTAGCGGGGGGGCTGGCTACAATGAGCAGTTCTTC. Translating gives CASSFPSGGAGYNEQFF.

The V gene is TRBV28, the J gene TRBJ1-2; TRBD1 is a possible D gene (5 bases). The germline V and J ends were trimmed by 2 bases and 5 bases, with 12 bases remaining between them. The CDR3 spans 14 residues. In germline, CDR1 is MDHEN, CDR2 SYDVKM. This CDR3 reads CASSLPGTPYGYTF. CDR3 nucleotide sequence: TGTGCCAGCAGTTTACCCGGGACCCCTTATGGCTACACCTTC.

The chain is built from TRBV5-1 and TRBJ2-3; D may match TRBD1 or TRBD2 (5 bases each). The CDR3 spans 13 residues. Trimming removed 1 base from V and 10 bases from J, with 13 bases in between. Germline-derived CDR1 and CDR2 are SGHRS and YFSETQ. The CDR3: CASSLRDPTSQYF. CDR3 bases: TGCGCCAGCAGCTTGCGGGACCCCACCTCGCAGTATTTT.